This is a list of T cell receptor beta chains from one sample in a study of T cell responses to AZD1222 COVID-19 vaccine. The table came from immunoSEQ multiplex PCR; TCRdb's copy has only in-frame clones and leaves some out. This sample has roughly 150,000 clones, with roughly nine tenths found just once. The starting material was peripheral blood, obtained 28 days after the second AZD1222 dose. All receptors come from an adult who received the AZD1222 COVID-19 vaccine. Each CDR3 is given with its conserved first and last residue. The D gene is left open where the match is weak. The size entry is marked missing in some rows and otherwise reads once, few, many or a size class.

CDR3 protein	CDR3 DNA	V gene	clone size	J gene	D gene
CASSLEPSGATGELFF	TGTGCCAGCAGCTTAGAACCTAGCGGAGCCACCGGGGAGCTGTTTTTT	TRBV7-9	.	TRBJ2-2	TRBD2
CASSARQVGYTGELFF	TGTGCCAGCAGTGCACGACAGGTTGGGTACACCGGGGAGCTGTTTTTT	TRBV27	.	TRBJ2-2	.
CASSDGAGSYNEQFF	TGTGCCAGCAGTGATGGAGCGGGGTCCTACAATGAGCAGTTCTTC	TRBV6-4	.	TRBJ2-1	TRBD2
CASSVGLAAVEQYF	TGCGCCAGCAGCGTGGGACTAGCGGCCGTCGAGCAGTACTTC	TRBV5-1	.	TRBJ2-7	TRBD2
CASSLAGAKPYGYTF	TGTGCCAGCAGCTTAGCCGGGGCCAAACCTTATGGCTACACCTTC	TRBV7-2	.	TRBJ1-2	.
CASSPDRAGYGYTF	TGTGCCAGCAGTCCAGACAGGGCCGGCTATGGCTACACCTTC	TRBV5-6	.	TRBJ1-2	TRBD1
CAAGVGVSSNQPQHF	TGTGCCGCGGGGGTAGGGGTGTCAAGCAATCAGCCCCAGCATTTT	TRBV2	.	TRBJ1-5	.
CASSGPWDPYEQYF	TGTGCCAGCAGCGGCCCCTGGGACCCCTACGAGCAGTACTTC	TRBV25-1	.	TRBJ2-7	.
CASSLRPGREGRETQYF	TGTGCCAGCAGCTTACGCCCGGGGAGGGAAGGGCGAGAGACCCAGTACTTC	TRBV7-8	.	TRBJ2-5	TRBD2
CASNSRLFF	TGTGCCAGCAATAGTCGACTGTTTTTT	TRBV27	.	TRBJ1-4	.
CASSIQGAGGYTF	TGTGCCAGTAGTATACAGGGGGCTGGAGGCTACACCTTC	TRBV19	.	TRBJ1-2	TRBD1
CAGGAWHLITGELFF	TGTGCCGGGGGGGCATGGCACCTCATCACCGGGGAGCTGTTTTTT	TRBV5-8	.	TRBJ2-2	.
CASSQGDLAGVKAQFF	TGTGCCAGCAGCCAAGGCGACCTAGCGGGAGTTAAGGCGCAGTTCTTC	TRBV3-1/TRBV3-2	.	TRBJ2-1	TRBD2
CASSFPPEPAPEETQYF	TGTGCCAGCAGCTTCCCGCCGGAACCGGCCCCCGAAGAGACCCAGTACTTC	TRBV7-9	.	TRBJ2-5	.
CASSLEGARYGYTF	TGTGCCAGCAGCTTGGAGGGGGCGAGGTATGGCTACACCTTC	TRBV5-4	.	TRBJ1-2	TRBD1
CASSLWGYGYTF	TGTGCCAGCAGCCTTTGGGGCTATGGCTACACCTTC	TRBV5-6	.	TRBJ1-2	.
CASRDTGTDTQYF	TGTGCCAGCAGGGACACCGGCACAGATACGCAGTATTTT	TRBV6-5	.	TRBJ2-3	.
CTSSLNMGSFTDTQYF	TGCACCAGCAGCCTCAACATGGGGAGCTTCACAGATACGCAGTATTTT	TRBV1	few	TRBJ2-3	.
CASSLSGEAAWLYGYTF	TGTGCCAGCAGTTTATCAGGGGAGGCCGCTTGGCTCTATGGCTACACCTTC	TRBV27	.	TRBJ1-2	.
CASSLPGITDTQYF	TGTGCCAGCAGCTTACCAGGGATTACAGATACGCAGTATTTT	TRBV5-4	.	TRBJ2-3	.
CASSLFSGTGVYEQYF	TGTGCCAGCAGCTTGTTTTCAGGGACAGGGGTGTACGAGCAGTACTTC	TRBV5-6	.	TRBJ2-7	TRBD1
CATSQRTDHNSPLHF	TGTGCCACCAGCCAGCGGACAGATCATAATTCACCCCTCCACTTT	TRBV15	once	TRBJ1-6	.
CASSLTGEGNGYTF	TGCGCCAGCAGCTTGACAGGGGAGGGGAATGGCTACACCTTC	TRBV5-1	.	TRBJ1-2	TRBD1
CSVGGLQETQYF	TGCAGCGTTGGCGGGTTGCAAGAGACCCAGTACTTC	TRBV29-1	.	TRBJ2-5	.
CASSSQAQLNTEAFF	TGTGCCAGCAGCTCTCAAGCCCAGTTGAACACTGAAGCTTTCTTT	TRBV7-9	.	TRBJ1-1	.
CASISRDRPYEQYF	TGTGCCAGCATTTCCAGGGACCGCCCCTACGAGCAGTACTTC	TRBV7-3	.	TRBJ2-7	.
CASSEVPGMMFSPLHF	TGTGCCAGCAGTGAAGTTCCAGGGATGATGTTTTCACCCCTCCACTTT	TRBV2	.	TRBJ1-6	.
CASSSRAGTGNTEAFF	TGCGCCAGCAGCTCCCGAGCGGGGACAGGGAACACTGAAGCTTTCTTT	TRBV4-3	.	TRBJ1-1	TRBD1
CTSSQERTGNTEAFF	TGCACCAGCAGCCAAGAAAGAACAGGGAACACTGAAGCTTTCTTT	TRBV1	.	TRBJ1-1	.
CASKTDGPYEQYF	TGTGCCAGCAAAACGGACGGCCCCTACGAGCAGTACTTC	TRBV12-3/TRBV12-4	.	TRBJ2-7	.
CATQKGETQYF	TGTGCCACACAGAAGGGGGAGACCCAGTACTTC	TRBV27	.	TRBJ2-5	.
CASSLPPRGQPQHF	TGTGCCAGCAGTTTACCCCCTCGGGGCCAGCCCCAGCATTTT	TRBV28	once	TRBJ1-5	.
CASSSIQRGGQETQYF	TGCGCCAGCAGCTCGATACAGCGGGGGGGCCAAGAGACCCAGTACTTC	TRBV5-1	.	TRBJ2-5	TRBD2
CASSPGLAGASTDTQYF	TGTGCCAGCAGTCCCGGACTAGCGGGAGCTAGCACAGATACGCAGTATTTT	TRBV5-4	.	TRBJ2-3	TRBD2
CASSQDLASSEQFF	TGTGCCAGCAGCCAAGATCTCGCGTCGAGTGAGCAGTTCTTC	TRBV3-1/TRBV3-2	.	TRBJ2-1	.